This T cell receptor (beta chain) emerged from a study of T cell responses to AZD1222 COVID-19 vaccine. Details on this clone: Its target is not known.

Germline-derived CDR1 and CDR2 are LNHDA and SQIVND (reference sequence). The V end was cut by 6 bases, the J end by 4 bases, with 13 bases between. This CDR3 comprises 14 residues. Overall study findings and caveats: Vaccine-related CD4 TCRs covered spike, predominating at 160-218 and 743-854. A rise in Spike-specific TCR breadth and depth followed two AZD1222 doses.

Method: immunoSEQ multiplex PCR; TCRdb's copy keeps in-frame clones and lacks some. The sample contains tens of thousands of clones, approximately 84% of which appear only once. V gene TRBV19 combines with J gene TRBJ1-5; D is uncertain. This receptor was obtained from an adult in good health. The sequences come from peripheral blood, collected on day 0 of AZD1222 vaccination. In DNA form, the CDR3 reads TGTGCCAGTAGACTGGCGAGGGTTAATCAGCCCCAGCATTTT. This gives the protein CASRLARVNQPQHF.